This T cell receptor (beta chain) comes out of a study of cytomegalovirus exposure and HLA in healthy donors. Study outcomes and limitations: Accurate HLA-A and HLA-B prediction from TCR beta sequences was reported for most subjects. A later analysis found most CMV-associated TCR beta chains apparently HLA-restricted.

This clone was recorded a few times. Its specificity is not known. The primer mix had 60 Vbeta and 13 Jbeta primers. Produced via immunoSEQ multiplex PCR; TCRdb's table is partial and in-frame only. The table lists 120,000 to 150,000 clones, 82% of them singletons, with about 5% in the top ten. This clonotype originated in a man aged 25 to 45 in good health and CMV-seropositive. Sequenced: PBMCs.

CDR3 region: CASSRVLQETQYF. The CDR3 DNA is TGTGCCAGCTCACGTGTACTACAAGAGACCCAGTACTTC. This chain uses TRBV18 with TRBJ2-5; D is undetermined. Germline CDR1 KGHSH, CDR2 LQKENI. The CDR3 covers 13 residues. V lost 4 bases and J lost 2, with 8 bases in between. Variable domain in full (rest from reference TRBV18 and TRBJ2-5): NAGVMQNPRHLVRRRGQEARLRCSPMKGHSHVYWYRQLPEEGLKFMVYLQKENIIDESGMPKERFSAEFPKEGPSILRIQQVVRGDSAAYFCASSRVLQETQYFGPGTRLLVL.